Below are 6 T cell receptor beta chains sequenced from a single sample in a study of T cells after yellow fever vaccination. TCRdb re-called the 5' RACE reads with MiXCR, one entry per CDR3 protein. Of about 63,000 distinct CDR3 sequences listed, 6.5% to 9% are singletons. Sequencing was performed on CD8+ T cells sorted from PBMCs, taken 15 days after the yellow fever booster vaccination. These receptors all stem from a man younger than 45 who received the YFV17D yellow fever vaccine.

This clonotype was detected ten times or more. V gene TRBV29-1 combines with J gene TRBJ2-1, with D perhaps TRBD2 (6 bases). CDR3 length: 15 amino acids. The ends were cut back, 8 bases at V and 5 bases at J, with 22 bases in the middle. CDR1 SQVTM and CDR2 ANQGSEA come from the germline V gene. DNA of the CDR3: TGCAGCTTGTGGACGGACGGGACTCTCAACAATGAGCAGTTCTTC. Translating it yields CSLWTDGTLNNEQFF.

This clonotype was observed at least ten times. The chain couples TRBV12-3 or TRBV12-4 to TRBJ2-3; the D is unclear. Trimming cost V 3 bases and J 2 bases, with 6 bases left between them. The CDR3 is 13 amino acids. CDR3 protein: CASSFFHTDTQYF. CDR3 in DNA: TGTGCCAGCAGTTTCTTCCACACAGATACGCAGTATTTT.

This clonotype was seen many times. The genes are TRBV6-2 or TRBV6-3 and TRBJ2-1; 13 bases fit TRBD2. The CDR3 covers 14 residues. V trimming: 6 bases; J trimming: 7 bases; junction bases outside the gene matches: 3. Germline lookup yields CDR1 MNHEY and CDR2 SVGEGT. CDR3 in DNA: TGTGCCAGCAGGGGACTAGCGGGACCTAATGAGCAGTTCTTC. It translates to CASRGLAGPNEQFF.

In this sample, this clonotype turned up many times. V is TRBV15 and J is TRBJ2-2, with a possible D match to TRBD1 (5 bases). Germline V lookup: CDR1 LNHNV, CDR2 YYDKDF (reference sequence). Trimming took off 4 bases at V and 7 bases at J, with 19 bases between the two ends. The CDR3 runs to 16 residues. For the CDR3, the DNA is TGTGCCACCAGCACCGCCAGTAGACCCAGGGTCGGGGAGCTGTTTTTT. This gives the protein CATSTASRPRVGELFF.

The table lists this clonotype with many counts. The rearrangement links TRBV20-1 to TRBJ2-2; TRBD1 is a possible D gene (5 bases). Trimming took off 4 bases at V and 4 bases at J, with 7 bases between the two ends. From germline, CDR1 is DFQATT and CDR2 SNEGSKA (reference sequence). The length of the CDR3 is 12 residues. The CDR3 DNA is TGCAGTGCTATGACAGTCACCGGGGAGCTGTTTTTT. Amino acid sequence: CSAMTVTGELFF.

This clonotype was counted ten times or more. The gene calls are TRBV6-5 and TRBJ2-2, with 7 bases matching TRBD2. Germline CDR1 and CDR2: MNHEY and SVGAGI. This CDR3 is built from 13 residues. Germline trimming cut 10 bases from V and 3 bases from J; bases unmatched to any gene: 5. CDR3 sequence reads: CATGTTYTGELFF. In nucleotides, the CDR3 is TGTGCCACCGGGACTACCTACACCGGGGAGCTGTTTTTT.